These 11 T cell receptor beta chains were all obtained from the same sample, sequenced in a study of shared clonotypes between healthy human individuals. Repertoires were generated with immunoSEQ multiplex PCR, while TCRdb's copy carries only in-frame clones and drops some. Altogether around 2.5 million clones are present, over 85% being singletons, with the ten largest covering approximately 0.37%. The sequenced material came from naive CD4+ T cells from PBMCs. As to subset: CD45RA+ positively selected. The receptor set was obtained from a man between 18 and 29 years old in good health. Some clones in this sample may be carry-over from other donors' samples.

The rearrangement joins TRBV19 to TRBJ2-1; the D call may be TRBD1 or TRBD2 (6 bases each). The germline V gene encodes CDR1 LNHDA and CDR2 SQIVND (reference sequence). The CDR3 covers 13 residues. V shed 5 bases and J shed 9 bases, with 14 bases lying between them. CDR3 sequence reads: CASSSGDKPEQFF. DNA for the CDR3: TGTGCCAGTAGTTCGGGGGACAAACCTGAGCAGTTCTTC.

As concerns this clone: Other nucleotide sequences from this sample produce the same CDR3. V and J are TRBV5-4 and TRBJ2-1; D possibly corresponds to TRBD2 (5 bases). The V end was cut by 0 bases, the J end by 7 bases, with 8 bases between. There are 13 residues in the CDR3. Germline CDR1 reads SGHNT; CDR2 reads YYREEE (reference sequence). CDR3 nucleotides: TGTGCCAGCAGCTTGGCCGGGGTAAATGAGCAGTTCTTC. Translation gives CASSLAGVNEQFF.

The rearrangement joins TRBV28 to TRBJ1-2; no definite D call. V was cut by 7 bases and J by 3 bases, with 18 bases left in between. Germline lookup yields CDR1 MDHEN and CDR2 SYDVKM. The CDR3 consists of 15 residues. CDR3 in DNA: TGTGCCAGCACCCCATCCGCGGCAGTCGACTATGGCTACACCTTC. It is translated as CASTPSAAVDYGYTF.

Comments on this clone: Other nucleotide sequences in the sample specify the same CDR3. This rearrangement joins TRBV9 to TRBJ1-3, with D possibly matching TRBD1 (6 bases). Germline loops: CDR1 SGDLS, CDR2 YYNGEE. The CDR3 is 15 residues long. Trimming took 5 bases from V and 0 from J, leaving 12 bases between them. The CDR3 DNA sequence: TGTGCCAGCAGTTTAACAGGGAACTCTGGAAACACCATATATTTT. Translating gives CASSLTGNSGNTIYF.

In DNA, the CDR3 is TGTGCCAGCAGCACGGCTAAAAGCACAGATACGCAGTATTTT. Its translation is CASSTAKSTDTQYF. The rearrangement joins TRBV6-5 to TRBJ2-3; unclear D gene. The CDR3 runs to 14 residues. Germline V gene data show CDR1 as MNHEY and CDR2 as SVGAGI. V lost 6 bases and J 0 bases, leaving 10 bases between the germline ends.

Details on this clone: In the same sample, other DNA sequences code for this CDR3. The chain employs TRBV11-2 and TRBJ2-7; unclear D gene. V was clipped by 1 base and J by 4 bases, with 8 bases between them. CDR3 length: 13 residues. Germline values: CDR1 SGHAT, CDR2 FQNNGV. As DNA, the CDR3 is TGTGCCAGCAGCTTAGGCACAGATTACGAGCAGTACTTC. It encodes CASSLGTDYEQYF.

About this clone itself: This sample includes further DNA sequences coding for the same CDR3. The chain couples TRBV6-1 to TRBJ2-7; D tentatively reads TRBD1 or TRBD2 (5 bases each). In germline, CDR1 is MNHNS, CDR2 SASEGT. V was shortened by 6 bases and J by 7 bases, with 19 bases between the two germline ends. CDR3 size: 14 residues. The CDR3 sequence is CASSAGAAYYEQYF. The CDR3, as DNA: TGTGCCAGCAGCGCCGGGGCAGCTTACTATGAGCAGTACTTC.

The genes are TRBV5-4 and TRBJ2-5; the match to TRBD1 covers 8 bases. The V segment lost 4 bases and the J segment 5 bases; nucleotides outside the gene matches: 7. The germline CDR1 and CDR2 sequences are SGHNT and YYREEE (reference sequence). This CDR3 region has 14 residues. The CDR3 loop reads CASSPGGIQETQYF. Here the CDR3 DNA reads TGTGCCAGCAGCCCAGGGGGCATACAGGAGACCCAGTACTTC.

Here the CDR3 DNA reads TGCGCCAGCAGCCCGTCGAGGGGGCGTGGGAATGAGCAGTTCTTC. It codes for CASSPSRGRGNEQFF. The chain joins TRBV4-1 to TRBJ2-1, with 7 bases lining up with TRBD1. This CDR3 is built from 15 residues. J was trimmed by 7 bases and V by 4 bases; bases with no gene match: 10. Germline values: CDR1 MGHRA, CDR2 YSYEKL.

This chain uses TRBV6-5 with TRBJ2-5; D unclear. CDR1 and CDR2 (germline): MNHEY, SVGAGI. The CDR3 length is 14 residues. Trimming stripped 0 bases from V and 1 base from J, with 6 bases between. The chain's CDR3 is CASSYSRFQETQYF. As DNA, the CDR3 is TGTGCCAGCAGTTACTCAAGGTTCCAAGAGACCCAGTACTTC.

In nucleotides, the CDR3 is TGTGCCAGCTCAACTAGGACCGCAACCACTGAAGCTTTCTTT. Protein sequence: CASSTRTATTEAFF. V gene TRBV28 combines with J gene TRBJ1-1, with D unclear. The CDR3 totals 14 residues. V was clipped by 8 bases and J by 4 bases, with 17 bases between them. Germline-derived CDR1 and CDR2 are MDHEN and SYDVKM.